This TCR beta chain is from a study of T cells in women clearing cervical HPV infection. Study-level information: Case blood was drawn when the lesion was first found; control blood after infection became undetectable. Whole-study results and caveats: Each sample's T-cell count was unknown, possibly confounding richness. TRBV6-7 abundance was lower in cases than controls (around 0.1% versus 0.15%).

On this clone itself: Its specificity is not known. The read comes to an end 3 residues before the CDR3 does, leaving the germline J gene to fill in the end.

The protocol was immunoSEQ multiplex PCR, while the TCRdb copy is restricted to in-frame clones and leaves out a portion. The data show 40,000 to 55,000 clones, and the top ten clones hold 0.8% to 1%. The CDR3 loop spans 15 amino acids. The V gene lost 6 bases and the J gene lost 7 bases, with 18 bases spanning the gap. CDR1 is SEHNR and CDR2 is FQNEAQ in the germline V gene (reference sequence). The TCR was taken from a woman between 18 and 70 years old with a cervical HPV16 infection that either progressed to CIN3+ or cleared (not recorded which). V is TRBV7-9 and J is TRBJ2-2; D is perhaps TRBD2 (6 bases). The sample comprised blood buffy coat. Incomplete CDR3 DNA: TGTGCCAGCAGTCAGTCGGGCGGGGCGAGCGGGGAG. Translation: CASSQSGGASGE. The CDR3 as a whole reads CASSQSGGASGELFF.